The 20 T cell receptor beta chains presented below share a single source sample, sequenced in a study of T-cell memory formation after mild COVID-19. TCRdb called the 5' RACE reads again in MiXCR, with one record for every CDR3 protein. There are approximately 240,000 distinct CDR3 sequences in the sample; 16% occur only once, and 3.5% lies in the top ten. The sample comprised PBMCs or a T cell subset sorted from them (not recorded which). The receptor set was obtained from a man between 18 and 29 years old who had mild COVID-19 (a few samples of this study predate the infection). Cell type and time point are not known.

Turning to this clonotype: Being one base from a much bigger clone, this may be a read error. The CDR3 loop is CASRYGVGDNQTQHF. The CDR3 bases are TGCGCCAGCAGATACGGGGTTGGGGACAATCAGACCCAGCATTTT. This chain joins TRBV5-1 and TRBJ1-5; a possible D gene is TRBD1 (6 bases). This CDR3 has 15 amino acids. CDR1 and CDR2 (germline): SGHRS, YFSETQ.

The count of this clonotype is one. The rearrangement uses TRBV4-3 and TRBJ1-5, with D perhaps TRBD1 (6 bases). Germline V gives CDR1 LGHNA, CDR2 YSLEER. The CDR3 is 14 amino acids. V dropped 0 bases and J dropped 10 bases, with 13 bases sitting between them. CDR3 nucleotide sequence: TGCGCCAGCAGCCAAGATGGTCAGGGGCTACCCCAGCATTTT. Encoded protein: CASSQDGQGLPQHF.

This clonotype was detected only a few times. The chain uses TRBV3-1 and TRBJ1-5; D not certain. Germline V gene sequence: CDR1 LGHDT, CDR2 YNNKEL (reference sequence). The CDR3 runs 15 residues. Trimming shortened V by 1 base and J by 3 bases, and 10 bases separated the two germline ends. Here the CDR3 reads CASSQVYSINQPQHF. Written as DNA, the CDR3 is TGTGCCAGCAGCCAAGTATACAGCATCAATCAGCCCCAGCATTTT.

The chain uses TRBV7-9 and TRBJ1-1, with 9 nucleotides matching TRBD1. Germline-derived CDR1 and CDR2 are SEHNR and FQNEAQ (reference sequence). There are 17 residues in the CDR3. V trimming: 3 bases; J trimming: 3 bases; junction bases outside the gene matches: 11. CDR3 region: CASSFYRGPSSDTEAFF. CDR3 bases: TGTGCCAGCAGCTTCTACAGGGGGCCAAGCTCAGACACTGAAGCTTTCTTT.

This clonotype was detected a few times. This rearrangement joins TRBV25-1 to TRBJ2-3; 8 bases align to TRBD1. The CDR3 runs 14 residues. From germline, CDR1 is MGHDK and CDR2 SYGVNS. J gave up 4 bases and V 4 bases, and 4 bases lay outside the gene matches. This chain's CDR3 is CASSGSGGADTQYF. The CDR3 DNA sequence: TGTGCCAGCAGTGGGTCAGGGGGCGCAGATACGCAGTATTTT. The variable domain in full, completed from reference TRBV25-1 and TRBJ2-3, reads EADIYQTPRYLVIGTGKKITLECSQTMGHDKMYWYQQDPGMELHLIHYSYGVNSTEKGDLSSESTVSRIRTEHFPLTLESARPSHTSQYLCASSGSGGADTQYFGPGTRLTVL.

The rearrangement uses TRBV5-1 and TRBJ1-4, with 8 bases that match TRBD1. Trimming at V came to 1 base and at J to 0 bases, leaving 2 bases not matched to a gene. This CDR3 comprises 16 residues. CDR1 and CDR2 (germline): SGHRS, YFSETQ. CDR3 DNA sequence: TGCGCCAGCAGCTTGCGGACAGGGTCAACTAATGAAAAACTGTTTTTT. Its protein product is CASSLRTGSTNEKLFF. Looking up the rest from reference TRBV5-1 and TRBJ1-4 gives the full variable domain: KAGVTQTPRYLIKTRGQQVTLSCSPISGHRSVSWYQQTPGQGLQFLFEYFSETQRNKGNFPGRFSGRQFSNSRSEMNVSTLELGDSALYLCASSLRTGSTNEKLFFGSGTQLSVL.

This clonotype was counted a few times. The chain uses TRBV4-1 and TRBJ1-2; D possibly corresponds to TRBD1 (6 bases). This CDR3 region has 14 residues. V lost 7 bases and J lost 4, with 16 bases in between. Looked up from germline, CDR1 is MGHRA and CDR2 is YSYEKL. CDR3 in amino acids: CASTLTTGPYGYTF. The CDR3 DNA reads TGCGCCAGCACCCTGACGACAGGCCCCTATGGCTACACCTTC.

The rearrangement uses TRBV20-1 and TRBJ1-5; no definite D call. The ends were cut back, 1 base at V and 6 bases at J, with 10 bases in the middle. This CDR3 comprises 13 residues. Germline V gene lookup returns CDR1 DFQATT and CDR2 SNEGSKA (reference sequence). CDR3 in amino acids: CSARAYSSQPQHF. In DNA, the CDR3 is TGCAGTGCTAGAGCCTATTCCAGTCAGCCCCAGCATTTT.

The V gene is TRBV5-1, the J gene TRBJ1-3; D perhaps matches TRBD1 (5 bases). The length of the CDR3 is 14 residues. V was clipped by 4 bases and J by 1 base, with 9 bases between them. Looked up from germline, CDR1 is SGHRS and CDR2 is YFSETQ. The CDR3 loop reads CASSPTESGNTIYF. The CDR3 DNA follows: TGCGCCAGCAGCCCGACAGAGTCTGGAAACACCATATATTTT.

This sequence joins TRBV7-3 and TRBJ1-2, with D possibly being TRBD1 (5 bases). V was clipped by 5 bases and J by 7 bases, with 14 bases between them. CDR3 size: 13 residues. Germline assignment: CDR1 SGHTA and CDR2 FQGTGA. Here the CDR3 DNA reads TGTGCCAGCAGCCCCGGGGGACCTGGTGGCTACACCTTC. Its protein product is CASSPGGPGGYTF.

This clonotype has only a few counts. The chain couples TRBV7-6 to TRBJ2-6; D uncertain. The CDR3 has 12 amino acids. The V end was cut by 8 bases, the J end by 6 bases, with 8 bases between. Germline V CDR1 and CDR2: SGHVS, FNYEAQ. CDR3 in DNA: TGTGCCAGCGGCTCTAAGGCCAACGTCCTGACTTTC. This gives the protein CASGSKANVLTF.

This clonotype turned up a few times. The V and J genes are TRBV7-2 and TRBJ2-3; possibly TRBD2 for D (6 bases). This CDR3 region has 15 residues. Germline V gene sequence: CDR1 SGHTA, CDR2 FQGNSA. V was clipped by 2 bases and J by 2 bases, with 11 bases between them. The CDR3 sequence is CASSLTSTHTDTQYF. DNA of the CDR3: TGTGCCAGCAGCTTAACTAGCACTCACACAGATACGCAGTATTTT.

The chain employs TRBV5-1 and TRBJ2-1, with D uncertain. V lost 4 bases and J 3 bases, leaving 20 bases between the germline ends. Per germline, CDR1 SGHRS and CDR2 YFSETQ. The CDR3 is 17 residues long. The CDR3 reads CASSLFVSTQYYNEQFF. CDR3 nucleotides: TGCGCCAGCAGCCTGTTTGTATCCACGCAGTACTACAATGAGCAGTTCTTC.

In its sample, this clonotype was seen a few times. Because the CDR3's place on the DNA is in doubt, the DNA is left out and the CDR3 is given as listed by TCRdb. CDR3 loop: CASRIQYFGNQPQHF. This rearrangement joins TRBV2 to TRBJ1-5. Per germline, CDR1 SNHLY and CDR2 FYNNEI. Termini included, the CDR3 measures 15 amino acids.

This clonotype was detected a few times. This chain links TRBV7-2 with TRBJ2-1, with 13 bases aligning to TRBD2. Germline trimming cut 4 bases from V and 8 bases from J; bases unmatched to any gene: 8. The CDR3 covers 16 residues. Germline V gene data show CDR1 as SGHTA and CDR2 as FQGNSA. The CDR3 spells CASSYALAGGPDEQFF. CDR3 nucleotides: TGTGCCAGCAGCTACGCACTAGCGGGGGGGCCCGATGAGCAGTTCTTC.

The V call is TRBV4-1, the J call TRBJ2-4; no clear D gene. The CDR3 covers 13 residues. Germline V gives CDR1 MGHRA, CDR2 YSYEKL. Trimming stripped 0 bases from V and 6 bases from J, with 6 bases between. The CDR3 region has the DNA TGCGCCAGCAGCCAAGATCGAAGAAACATTCAGTACTTC. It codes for CASSQDRRNIQYF.

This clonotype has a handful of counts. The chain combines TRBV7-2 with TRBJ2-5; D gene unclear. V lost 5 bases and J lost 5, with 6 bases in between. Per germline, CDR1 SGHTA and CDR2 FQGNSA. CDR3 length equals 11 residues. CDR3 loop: CASSQYETQYF. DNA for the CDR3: TGTGCCAGCAGCCAGTATGAGACCCAGTACTTC. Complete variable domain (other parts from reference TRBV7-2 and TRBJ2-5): GAGVSQSPSNKVTEKGKDVELRCDPISGHTALYWYRQSLGQGLEFLIYFQGNSAPDKSGLPSDRFSAERTGGSVSTLTIQRTQQEDSAVYLCASSQYETQYFGPGTRLLVL.

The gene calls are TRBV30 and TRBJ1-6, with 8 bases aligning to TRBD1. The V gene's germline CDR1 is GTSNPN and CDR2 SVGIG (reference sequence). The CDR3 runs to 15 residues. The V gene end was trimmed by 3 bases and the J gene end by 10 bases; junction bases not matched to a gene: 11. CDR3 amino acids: CAWSLLDREDSPLHF. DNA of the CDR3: TGTGCCTGGAGCCTTCTGGACAGGGAAGACTCACCCCTCCACTTT.

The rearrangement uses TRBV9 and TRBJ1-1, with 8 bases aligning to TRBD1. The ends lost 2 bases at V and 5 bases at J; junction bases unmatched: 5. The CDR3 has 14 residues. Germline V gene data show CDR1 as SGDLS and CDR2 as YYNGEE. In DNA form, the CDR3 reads TGTGCCAGCAGCGTCGACAGGGGTGGGACTGAAGCTTTCTTT. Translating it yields CASSVDRGGTEAFF.

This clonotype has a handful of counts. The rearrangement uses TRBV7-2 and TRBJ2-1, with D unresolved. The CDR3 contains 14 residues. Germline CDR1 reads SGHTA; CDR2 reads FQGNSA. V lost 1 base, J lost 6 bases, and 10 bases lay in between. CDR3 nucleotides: TGTGCCAGCAGCTTAGATGGCTCACGCAATGAGCAGTTCTTC. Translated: CASSLDGSRNEQFF.